Listed below are T cell receptor beta chains from one sample, sequenced in a study of blood T cells in healthy people across ages. MiXCR was run by TCRdb on the 5' RACE reads, yielding one entry per CDR3 protein. This table holds hundreds of thousands of distinct CDR3 sequences, about 34% found once. What was sequenced was blood. These receptors all come from a woman of 80 years or more in good health. CDR3s include the opening cysteine and the closing phenylalanine or tryptophan. D genes are given only for firm matches. The listing skips clone size in some rows; elsewhere it reads once, few, many or a size class.

size: .; J: TRBJ1-1; D: TRBD1; V: TRBV5-8; DNA: TGTGCCAGCAGCCACGGACAGGGTTCATTTGGCGGGTCTGAAGCTTTCTTT; CDR3: CASSHGQGSFGGSEAFF
size: .; J: TRBJ2-5; D: TRBD1; V: TRBV20-1; DNA: TGCAGTGCTAGAGCTGGGACAGGGGGCCAAGAGACCCAGTACTTC; CDR3: CSARAGTGGQETQYF
size: many; J: TRBJ2-3; D: .; V: TRBV15; DNA: TGTGCCACCAGCAGAGATCTAGCTGAAGCGACAGATACGCAGTATTTT; CDR3: CATSRDLAEATDTQYF
size: many; J: TRBJ2-7; D: .; V: TRBV5-6; DNA: TGTGCCAGCAGCCCCGGACAGCCCAGCCTACGGGAGCAGTACTTC; CDR3: CASSPGQPSLREQYF
size: .; J: TRBJ1-1; D: .; V: TRBV30; DNA: TGTGCCTGGAGTGTTGGGTCCCAGATGAACACTGAAGCTTTCTTT; CDR3: CAWSVGSQMNTEAFF
size: .; J: TRBJ2-7; D: TRBD2; V: TRBV5-5; DNA: TGTGCCAGCAGCTTGGTGCCTAGCGGTCGGTCGTACAATGAGCAGTACTTC; CDR3: CASSLVPSGRSYNEQYF
size: .; J: TRBJ2-3; D: TRBD2; V: TRBV5-1; DNA: TGCGCCAGCAGCTTGATGGAGGTCGCTAGCGGGACAGATACGCAGTATTTT; CDR3: CASSLMEVASGTDTQYF
size: many; J: TRBJ2-1; D: .; V: TRBV7-3; DNA: TGTGCCAGCAGCTCCTCCGGGCCCGGGAAAAATGAGCAGTTCTTC; CDR3: CASSSSGPGKNEQFF
size: many; J: TRBJ2-7; D: .; V: TRBV27; DNA: TGTGCCAGCAGTTTAATGGGCGGGGAGACCTACGAGCAGTACTTC; CDR3: CASSLMGGETYEQYF
size: .; J: TRBJ2-3; D: .; V: TRBV12-3/TRBV12-4; DNA: TGTGCCAGCAGTTTAGGGATTGGTACTAGGGGGAGCACAGATGTGCAGTATTTT; CDR3: CASSLGIGTRGSTDVQYF
size: many; J: TRBJ2-1; D: .; V: TRBV7-6; DNA: TGTGCCAGCAGCCTTAGGGGGGGGTACAATGAGCAGTTCTTC; CDR3: CASSLRGGYNEQFF
size: many; J: TRBJ2-5; D: TRBD2; V: TRBV20-1; DNA: TGCAGTGCTCAATTAGCGGGACAAGAGACCCAGTACTTC; CDR3: CSAQLAGQETQYF
size: many; J: TRBJ2-1; D: TRBD2; V: TRBV29-1; DNA: TGCAGCGTTGAAGGCGGGGGGGCCCAGTTCTTC; CDR3: CSVEGGGAQFF
size: few; J: TRBJ2-1; D: TRBD2; V: TRBV9; DNA: TGTGCCAGCAGCGCTTTTAGCGGGGGGTACAATGAGCAGTTCTTC; CDR3: CASSAFSGGYNEQFF
size: many; J: TRBJ1-6; D: .; V: TRBV7-2; DNA: TGTGCCAGCAGCTCCAGGGTTGACGGAGGCTCACCCCTCCACTTT; CDR3: CASSSRVDGGSPLHF
size: .; J: TRBJ1-4; D: .; V: TRBV25-1; DNA: TGTGCCAGCAGCGGACGAAGGGCCGAAGTAGGGTCCGCAACTAATGAAAAACGGTTTTTT; CDR3: CASSGRRAEVGSATNEKRFF
size: many; J: TRBJ2-5; D: TRBD1; V: TRBV4-1; DNA: TGCGCCAGCAGCCAAGTGGGTTGGGACAGGGGTTTAGGAGAGACCCAGTACTTC; CDR3: CASSQVGWDRGLGETQYF
size: many; J: TRBJ2-7; D: .; V: TRBV7-2; DNA: TGTGCCAGCAGCCCTTCCGGGAACAACGAGCAGTACTTC; CDR3: CASSPSGNNEQYF
size: many; J: TRBJ2-7; D: .; V: TRBV10-3; DNA: TGTGCCATCAGCCAAGACGGATTCTACGAGCAGTACTTC; CDR3: CAISQDGFYEQYF
size: .; J: TRBJ1-1; D: .; V: TRBV7-2; DNA: TGTGCCAGCAGCTTAATACAGGCTTCTGAAGCTTTCTTT; CDR3: CASSLIQASEAFF
size: .; J: TRBJ2-5; D: TRBD2; V: TRBV5-1; DNA: TGCGCCAGCAGCACTCGACTAGCGGGGGATCAAGAGACCCAGTACTTC; CDR3: CASSTRLAGDQETQYF
size: .; J: TRBJ1-1; D: TRBD1; V: TRBV7-9; DNA: TGTGCCAGCAGCCCAGGTCACAGGGGACACACTGAAGCTTTCTTT; CDR3: CASSPGHRGHTEAFF
size: .; J: TRBJ2-7; D: TRBD2; V: TRBV20-1; DNA: TGCAGTGCTAGAGGGGAGGCTAGCGGGTCCTACGAGCAGTACTTC; CDR3: CSARGEASGSYEQYF
size: many; J: TRBJ1-3; D: .; V: TRBV9; DNA: TGTGCCAGCAGCGTAGCTGCACAGGGACGTGGAAACACCATATATTTT; CDR3: CASSVAAQGRGNTIYF
size: many; J: TRBJ2-6; D: .; V: TRBV4-3; DNA: TGCGCCAGCAGCCAAGACCCACCGGGACGGAGCCTCTCTGGGGCCAACGTCCTGACTTTC; CDR3: CASSQDPPGRSLSGANVLTF
size: many; J: TRBJ1-2; D: .; V: TRBV5-1; DNA: TGCGCCAGCAGGGTCCAGGGGCCTTCCGATGGCTACACCTTC; CDR3: CASRVQGPSDGYTF
size: many; J: TRBJ2-1; D: .; V: TRBV28; DNA: TGTGCCAGCAGTTTAATGTGGGGTGAGCAGTTCTTC; CDR3: CASSLMWGEQFF
size: few; J: TRBJ1-1; D: .; V: TRBV5-1; DNA: TGCGCCAGCAGCTTGCTTCGGGGAAAGTCCTACACTGAAGCTTTCTTT; CDR3: CASSLLRGKSYTEAFF
size: few; J: TRBJ1-1; D: .; V: TRBV7-2; DNA: TGTGCCAGCAGCTTTCGAAGGAACCAAGCTTTCTTT; CDR3: CASSFRRNQAFF
size: many; J: TRBJ2-1; D: .; V: TRBV6-2/TRBV6-3; DNA: TGTGCCAGCACCGAATCGGACGGGCAGTACAATGAGCAGTTCTTC; CDR3: CASTESDGQYNEQFF
size: many; J: TRBJ2-1; D: .; V: TRBV7-3; DNA: TGTGCCAGCAGCTCGACCCGGATGGGTGAGCAGTTCTTC; CDR3: CASSSTRMGEQFF
size: many; J: TRBJ2-5; D: TRBD1; V: TRBV4-2; DNA: TGTGCCAGCAGCCAAGTCGGGACAGAAGAGACCCAGTACTTC; CDR3: CASSQVGTEETQYF
size: many; J: TRBJ2-3; D: .; V: TRBV7-2; DNA: TGTGCCAGCAGCTTGGGTGGTCTTAGCACAGATACGCAGTATTTT; CDR3: CASSLGGLSTDTQYF
size: many; J: TRBJ2-3; D: TRBD2; V: TRBV5-1; DNA: TGCGCCAGCAGCTTGGCAGCGGGGGACACAGATACGCAGTATTTT; CDR3: CASSLAAGDTDTQYF
size: many; J: TRBJ2-3; D: .; V: TRBV7-9; DNA: TGTGCCAGCAGCTTTGGCCATCTATCTAGCACAGATACGCAGTATTTT; CDR3: CASSFGHLSSTDTQYF
size: .; J: TRBJ1-5; D: .; V: TRBV10-3; DNA: TGTGCCATCAGTGAGGGGGCCTATAGCAATCAGCCCCAGCATTTT; CDR3: CAISEGAYSNQPQHF
size: many; J: TRBJ2-7; D: .; V: TRBV2; DNA: TGTGCCAGCAGTGTCGCCCGTTCCTACGAGCAGTACTTC; CDR3: CASSVARSYEQYF
size: .; J: TRBJ2-1; D: TRBD1; V: TRBV19; DNA: TGTGCCAGTAGCGGACAGGGGAACAATGAGCAGTTCTTC; CDR3: CASSGQGNNEQFF
size: many; J: TRBJ2-7; D: TRBD2; V: TRBV24-1; DNA: TGTGCCACCAGTGACGGACTAGCCGGGGGGGACGAGCAGTACTTC; CDR3: CATSDGLAGGDEQYF
size: many; J: TRBJ1-2; D: TRBD1; V: TRBV6-6; DNA: TGTGCCAGCAGTTACTCGACAGGGCCCAGTAACTATGGCTACACCTTC; CDR3: CASSYSTGPSNYGYTF
size: .; J: TRBJ1-1; D: TRBD1; V: TRBV5-1; DNA: TGCGCCAGCAGCGCAGCCGGGACAGGGTTGAACACTGAAGCTTTCTTT; CDR3: CASSAAGTGLNTEAFF
size: many; J: TRBJ2-1; D: .; V: TRBV30; DNA: TGTGCCACTTTGGACAACACGAGGAGCGAGCAGTTCTTC; CDR3: CATLDNTRSEQFF